This entry is about one T cell receptor beta chain. This clone was counted a single time. It lacks a known antigen. The input lacks base qualities; no much larger clone sits a single base away. These data come from a study of T cell responses to AZD1222 COVID-19 vaccine (dated by TCRdb to the early 2020s). About the full investigation: AZD1222 recipients whose second dose came at about 4 weeks and those whose second dose came at about 12 weeks were combined into one group, since spike-specific TCR depth and breadth did not differ between the two schedules. A total of around 240 trial participants underwent TCR sequencing, of whom roughly 210 received two doses of AZD1222 and some 26 received two doses of the MenACWY control vaccine. Trial participants were enrolled by age into subgroups of 18-55, 56-69 and 70-plus years, and about 150, 27 and 61 TCR-sequenced participants, respectively, were included in these subgroups.

V and J are truncated by 2 bases and 8 bases respectively, leaving an intervening sequence of 7 bases. As encoded in the germline V gene, CDR1 is MDHEN while CDR2 is SYDVKM. Including cysteine and phenylalanine, the CDR3 has 12 amino acids. Only CDR3 DNA is held: 36 bases, read in frame from base 1. Beyond this particular receptor, the publication reports: Participants were mostly white British and included more females than males, and it was suggested by the authors that clonal diversity may have been underestimated. Because no day 14 peak-response samples were available, the repertoires could be characterized only after the peak T cell response. A significant rise in spike-specific TCR breadth and depth was observed after two AZD1222 doses relative to day 0 and relative to MenACWY recipients. Nearly half of unique spike-specific TCRs reportedly recognized epitopes outside regions mutated in the B.1.351 and B.1.1.7 variants. In the small 56-69-year group, the increase in depth fell short of significance, most likely because of low power. Only a handful of AZD1222 recipients were SARS-CoV-2 seropositive at baseline, limiting conclusions about previously exposed vaccinees. Vaccine-associated CD4 TCRs spanned the whole spike protein, with dominant responses in regions 160-218 and 743-854.

The CDR3 regions of human TCRbeta chains were analyzed by immunosequencing. The authors' pipeline ran thus. Repertoire TCRs were matched against a reference library of SARS-CoV-2-specific TCRs generated with the MIRA antigen-specificity platform. Breadth was defined as the fraction of unique TCRs that were SARS-CoV-2-associated, and depth was defined as the fraction of total T cells that were SARS-CoV-2-associated. Using the MIRA data, each spike-specific TCR was mapped to the spike region that the TCR reacts to and placed in a CD4 or CD8 class. Log10-transformed breadth and depth values were compared by one-way ANOVA with Sidak's multiple comparisons tests. What TCRdb holds here is the immuneACCESS table cut down to in-frame rearrangements. Part of the clones is not present; checked against another copy, under half of the missing clones reflect an unresolved V gene, and the others are unexplained. Clonal size and the V and J genes are those of that table, whereas D and trimming came from the DNA. This sample lists about 160,000 clones; about 95% were detected once. Roughly 1.3% of the sample comes from the top ten.

The time point label here, explained by the study, means: baseline before first vaccination. Vaccinee samples came from UK trials COV001 and COV002, including a single-blind randomized controlled phase 2/3 trial of AZD1222 (ChAdOx1 nCoV-19) in healthy adults. For TCRbeta chain sequencing, PBMC samples were collected from trial participants at day 0 and at day 28 after the second dose. This TCR was sampled from an adult in good health. The starting material was peripheral blood, obtained on day 0 of AZD1222 vaccination. The chain was built from TRBV28 and TRBJ2-1; the D gene remains uncertain. The CDR3 protein is CASSLPIHEQFF. The bases are TGTGCCAGCAGTTTACCCATTCATGAGCAGTTCTTC.